Reported below is one TCR beta chain. The sample is drawn from a study of T cell repertoires in cytomegalovirus infection. TCRdb re-analysed the reads in MiXCR, keeping a single row per CDR3 protein. The sample shows 300,000 or so distinct CDR3 sequences, about a quarter of them seen only once. Germline V gives CDR1 DFQATT, CDR2 SNEGSKA (reference sequence). V gave up 6 bases and J gave up 4 bases; unmatched junction bases: 4. The CDR3 runs 13 residues. The clonotype was recovered from a human donor in good health (CMV status not recorded). Some clones in this sample may be carry-over from other donors' samples. The sequencing input was PBMCs. The chain joins TRBV20-1 to TRBJ2-3; 10 nucleotides agree with TRBD2. The CDR3 loop is CSATLAGPDTQYF. Here the CDR3 DNA reads TGCAGTGCCACACTAGCGGGGCCAGATACGCAGTATTTT.